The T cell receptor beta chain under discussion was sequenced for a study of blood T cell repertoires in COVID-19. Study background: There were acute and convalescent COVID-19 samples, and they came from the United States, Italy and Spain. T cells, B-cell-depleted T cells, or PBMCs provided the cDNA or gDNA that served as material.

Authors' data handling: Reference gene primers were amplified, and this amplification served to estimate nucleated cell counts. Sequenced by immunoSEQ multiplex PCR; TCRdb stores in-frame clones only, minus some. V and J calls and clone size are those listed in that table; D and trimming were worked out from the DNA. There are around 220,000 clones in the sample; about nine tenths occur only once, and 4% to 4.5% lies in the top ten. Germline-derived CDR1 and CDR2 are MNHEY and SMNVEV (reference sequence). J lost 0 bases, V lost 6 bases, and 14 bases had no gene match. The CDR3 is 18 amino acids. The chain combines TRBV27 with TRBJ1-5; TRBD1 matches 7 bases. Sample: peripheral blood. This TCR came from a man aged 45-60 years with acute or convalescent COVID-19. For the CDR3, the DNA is TGTGCCAGCAGGCCCGAAGCCGGGACAGACATTAGCAATCAGCCCCAGCATTTT. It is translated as CASRPEAGTDISNQPQHF.